These 20 T cell receptor beta chains were sequenced from one sample in a study of cytomegalovirus exposure and HLA in healthy donors. With 60 Vbeta and 13 Jbeta primers, the PCR was carried out. Assay used: immunoSEQ multiplex PCR; TCRdb lists only in-frame clones, some missing. Of under 60,000 clones listed, almost 85% are singletons. Sequencing used PBMCs. The receptors here all came from a middle-aged man in good health and CMV-seronegative.

In its sample, this clone was seen a few times. The V call is TRBV7-8, the J call TRBJ1-4, with D maybe TRBD1 (5 bases). CDR3 length: 15 residues. Per germline, CDR1 SGHVS and CDR2 FQNEAQ. The V end was cut by 0 bases, the J end by 7 bases, with 12 bases between. The CDR3 sequence is CASSLARGVGEKLFF. The CDR3 nucleotides are TGTGCCAGCAGCTTAGCGCGGGGCGTCGGTGAAAAACTGTTTTTT.

This chain uses TRBV2 with TRBJ2-1; D ambiguous. Trimming removed 4 bases from V and 7 bases from J, with 8 bases in between. Germline lookup yields CDR1 SNHLY and CDR2 FYNNEI. The CDR3 has 12 amino acids. As DNA, the CDR3 is TGTGCCAGCAGTGGACTTACTAATGAGCAGTTCTTC. As protein: CASSGLTNEQFF.

This clone was recorded a few times. CDR3 residues: CASSERSGGAGELFF. CDR3 nucleotides: TGTGCCAGCAGTGAAAGGAGCGGGGGGGCCGGGGAGCTGTTTTTT. The genes are TRBV6-1 and TRBJ2-2, with 10 bases that match TRBD2. This CDR3 has 15 residues. V shed 2 bases and J 6 bases; nucleotides not matched to a gene: 3. Germline V CDR1 and CDR2: MNHNS, SASEGT.

This chain uses TRBV6-5 with TRBJ2-6, with 7 bases identical to TRBD1. Trimming took 5 bases from V and 2 from J; bases not matched to a gene: 3. Germline loops: CDR1 MNHEY, CDR2 SVGAGI. The CDR3 covers 15 residues. The CDR3 here is CASSLDRAGANVLTF. The CDR3 nucleotides are TGTGCCAGCAGTCTAGACAGGGCTGGGGCCAACGTCCTGACTTTC.

The V call is TRBV30, the J call TRBJ1-2; no reliable D call. Trimming pared 2 bases from V and 4 bases from J, leaving 8 bases between. Looked up from germline, CDR1 is GTSNPN and CDR2 is SVGIG (reference sequence). This CDR3 has 12 residues. This CDR3 is CAWSPQVYGYTF. The CDR3 DNA sequence: TGTGCCTGGAGTCCCCAGGTCTATGGCTACACCTTC.

The chain links TRBV7-3 to TRBJ1-4; D gene unclear. The CDR3 loop spans 15 amino acids. Looked up from germline, CDR1 is SGHTA and CDR2 is FQGTGA. Between the trimmed V and J ends, which lost 0 bases and 3 bases, there was a span of 8 bases. CDR3 sequence: CASSLTPVANEKLFF. DNA of the CDR3: TGTGCCAGCAGCTTAACTCCGGTGGCTAATGAAAAACTGTTTTTT.

This chain links TRBV5-1 with TRBJ2-5; 8 nucleotides agree with TRBD2. The CDR3 totals 16 residues. V was pared by 1 base and J by 2 bases, with 7 bases of the junction left unmatched. Germline CDR1 is SGHRS and CDR2 is YFSETQ. In DNA, the CDR3 is TGCGCCAGCAGCTTGCGGTCTAGCGGGCCGCAAGAGACCCAGTACTTC. Protein: CASSLRSSGPQETQYF.

The genes are TRBV5-1 and TRBJ2-1; tentatively, D is TRBD1 (5 bases). V was shortened by 2 bases and J by 12 bases, with 9 bases between the two germline ends. Germline V gene sequence: CDR1 SGHRS, CDR2 YFSETQ. The CDR3 runs to 11 residues. Here the CDR3 DNA reads TGCGCCAGCAGCTTAGGGGCAGCGCAGTTCTTC. It specifies CASSLGAAQFF. The complete variable domain, with remaining parts taken from reference TRBV5-1 and TRBJ2-1, reads KAGVTQTPRYLIKTRGQQVTLSCSPISGHRSVSWYQQTPGQGLQFLFEYFSETQRNKGNFPGRFSGRQFSNSRSEMNVSTLELGDSALYLCASSLGAAQFFGPGTRLTVL.

This clone showed up just a few times. The gene calls are TRBV11-2 and TRBJ2-7; TRBD2 matches 7 bases. V shed 2 bases and J 5 bases; nucleotides not matched to a gene: 3. CDR3 size: 13 residues. Germline CDR1 SGHAT, CDR2 FQNNGV. CDR3 region: CASSLPGRNEQYF. CDR3 nucleotide sequence: TGTGCCAGCAGCTTACCCGGGAGGAACGAGCAGTACTTC.

The V and J genes are TRBV6-1 and TRBJ1-2, with a tentative D call TRBD1 (5 bases). The V end lost 6 bases, the J end lost 3 bases, and 11 bases lay between the germline ends. The germline CDR1 and CDR2 sequences are MNHNS and SASEGT. CDR3 length equals 13 residues. Here the CDR3 reads CASSERQHYGYTF. The CDR3 DNA follows: TGTGCCAGCAGCGAAAGACAGCACTATGGCTACACCTTC.

The chain recombines TRBV4-2 with TRBJ1-2, with 11 bases matching TRBD1. This CDR3 is built from 18 residues. The V and J ends lost 1 base and 6 bases, in that order; junction bases with no gene match: 13. CDR1 is LGHNA and CDR2 is YNFKEQ in the germline V gene. CDR3 loop: CASSQVGGQGARGNGYTF. The DNA of the CDR3 is TGTGCCAGCAGCCAAGTCGGCGGACAGGGGGCGCGGGGCAATGGCTACACCTTC.

V gene TRBV5-6 combines with J gene TRBJ2-2; D is perhaps TRBD1 (5 bases). CDR1 and CDR2 from the germline V gene are SGHDT and YYEEEE. The CDR3 length is 16 residues. Trimming pared 3 bases from V and 0 bases from J, leaving 12 bases between. CDR3 region: CASSSPTGANTGELFF. The CDR3, as DNA: TGTGCCAGCAGCTCACCAACAGGAGCGAACACCGGGGAGCTGTTTTTT.

The chain is built from TRBV18 and TRBJ1-1; possible D gene TRBD1, 5 bases. Germline V gene data show CDR1 as KGHSH and CDR2 as LQKENI. The V end lost 1 base, the J end lost 1 base, and 16 bases lay between the germline ends. The CDR3 has 17 residues. The CDR3 nucleotides read TGTGCCAGCTCACCACATCCCAGGGTAATAGAGAACACTGAAGCTTTCTTT. It translates to CASSPHPRVIENTEAFF.

The chain couples TRBV10-3 to TRBJ1-2, with D possibly being TRBD1 (5 bases). V was shortened by 9 bases and J by 1 base, with 9 bases between the two germline ends. The CDR3 runs 12 residues. Germline V gene data show CDR1 as ENHRY and CDR2 as SYGVKD. The CDR3 reads CAMMDINYGYTF. The CDR3 nucleotides read TGTGCCATGATGGACATTAACTATGGCTACACCTTC.

The V and J genes are TRBV29-1 and TRBJ2-2, with TRBD2 identical over 10 bases. With V trimmed by 3 bases and J by 2 bases, 6 bases remained unmatched. The CDR3 extends over 16 amino acids. Germline assignment: CDR1 SQVTM and CDR2 ANQGSEA. The DNA of the CDR3 is TGCAGCGTTGATACTGGACTAGCGGTCAACACCGGGGAGCTGTTTTTT. It specifies CSVDTGLAVNTGELFF.

The V call is TRBV6-1, the J call TRBJ2-3, with D perhaps matching TRBD2 (6 bases). The CDR3 loop spans 17 amino acids. CDR1 and CDR2 (germline): MNHNS, SASEGT. V was clipped by 0 bases and J by 1 base, with 14 bases between them. Here the CDR3 DNA reads TGTGCCAGCAGTGAAGCGTCAGGAGGCGGGGGCACAGATACGCAGTATTTT. Translated, it gives CASSEASGGGGTDTQYF.

V is TRBV7-6 and J is TRBJ2-7, with a tentative D call TRBD1 (5 bases). The germline V and J ends were trimmed by 1 base and 4 bases, with 8 bases remaining between them. CDR1 and CDR2 (germline): SGHVS, FNYEAQ. This CDR3 is built from 13 residues. The CDR3 reads CASSLGKGYEQYF. The CDR3 DNA is TGTGCCAGCAGCTTAGGGAAGGGGTACGAGCAGTACTTC.

The rearrangement links TRBV7-9 to TRBJ1-4; 9 nucleotides match TRBD1. CDR3 length equals 14 residues. Per the germline V gene, CDR1 is SEHNR and CDR2 is FQNEAQ (reference sequence). V dropped 6 bases and J dropped 11; count of bases not matched to a gene: 10. The CDR3 DNA follows: TGTGCCAGCAGTTCCGGGACAGGGTTCTGGAAACTGTTTTTT. Translated: CASSSGTGFWKLFF.

This clone was seen a handful of times. J is TRBJ1-2 and V is TRBV13, with D possibly TRBD1 on 6 matching bases. This CDR3 contains 15 residues. Germline V gene lookup returns CDR1 PRHDT and CDR2 FYEKMQ (reference sequence). V was trimmed by 3 bases and J by 4 bases, leaving 15 bases between them. The CDR3 bases are TGTGCCAGCAGCTTGTCTCAACAGGGAATCTATGGCTACACCTTC. Translation gives CASSLSQQGIYGYTF.

V gene TRBV15 combines with J gene TRBJ2-1, with TRBD1 identical over 9 bases. This CDR3 region has 14 residues. The germline V gene encodes CDR1 LNHNV and CDR2 YYDKDF (reference sequence). Unmatched junction bases numbered 4, after V lost 5 bases and J lost 5 bases. In DNA form, the CDR3 reads TGTGCCACCAGCTTACAGGGGGCCGACAATGAGCAGTTCTTC. It yields the protein CATSLQGADNEQFF.